The clone carrying this TCR beta chain was picked up a small number of times. Antigen: not known. 60 Vbeta and 13 Jbeta primers were used in PCR. Data came from immunoSEQ multiplex PCR; TCRdb stores just in-frame clones and leaves some out. The sample gives 120,000 to 150,000 clones, roughly four fifths of which show up once; roughly 3.2% is in the top ten. Trimming at V came to 7 bases and at J to 7 bases, leaving 15 bases not matched to a gene. CDR1 and CDR2 from the germline V gene are MDHEN and SYDVKM. CDR3 length: 16 amino acids. The data originate from a study of cytomegalovirus exposure and HLA in healthy donors. Study summary: In a previous analysis, 95 million to 130 million unique TCR beta sequences were found from 150 million to 200 million T cells. Within the Caucasian-associated ancestry cluster were roughly 81% of the 350 to 400 genotyped donors. Study-wide results and limits: In a later analysis, at a false discovery rate of 0.05, some 15,000 TCR beta sequences were associated with HLA alleles. Some V segments could not be told apart, so they were left out, TRBV6-2 and TRBV6-3 among them.

The TCR sequence derives from a man younger than 30 in good health and CMV-seropositive. The genes are TRBV28 and TRBJ2-1, with 8 bases that match TRBD2. The sample consisted of PBMCs. In DNA form, the CDR3 reads TGTGCCAGCACCTCCCCGGCCGTCGGGGGGGCGAATGAGCAGTTCTTC. Protein sequence: CASTSPAVGGANEQFF.